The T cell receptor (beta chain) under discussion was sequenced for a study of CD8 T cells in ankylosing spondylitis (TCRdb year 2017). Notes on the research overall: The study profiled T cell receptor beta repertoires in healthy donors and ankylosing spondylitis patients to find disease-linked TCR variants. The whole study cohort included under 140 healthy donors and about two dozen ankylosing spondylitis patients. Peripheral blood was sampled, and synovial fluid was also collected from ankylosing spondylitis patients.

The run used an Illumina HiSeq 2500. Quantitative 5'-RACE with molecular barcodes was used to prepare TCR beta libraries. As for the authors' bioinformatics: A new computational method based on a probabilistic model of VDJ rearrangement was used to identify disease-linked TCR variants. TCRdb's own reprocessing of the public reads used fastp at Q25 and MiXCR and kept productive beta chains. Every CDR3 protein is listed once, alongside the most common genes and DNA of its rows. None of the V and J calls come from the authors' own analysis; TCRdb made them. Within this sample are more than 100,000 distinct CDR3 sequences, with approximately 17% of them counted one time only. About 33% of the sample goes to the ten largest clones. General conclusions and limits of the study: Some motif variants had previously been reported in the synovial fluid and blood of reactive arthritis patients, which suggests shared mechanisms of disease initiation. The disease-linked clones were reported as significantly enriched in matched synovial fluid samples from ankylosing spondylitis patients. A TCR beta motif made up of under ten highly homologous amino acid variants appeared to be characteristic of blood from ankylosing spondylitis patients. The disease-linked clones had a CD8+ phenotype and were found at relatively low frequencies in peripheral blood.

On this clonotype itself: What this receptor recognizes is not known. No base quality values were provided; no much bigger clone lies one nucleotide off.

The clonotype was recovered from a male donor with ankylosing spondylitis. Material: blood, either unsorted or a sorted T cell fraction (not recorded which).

The CDR3 protein sequence reads: CSVVDRDSDTQYF. Here is the DNA: TGCAGCGTTGTGGACAGGGACTCAGATACGCAGTATTTT. The chain employs TRBV29-1 and TRBJ2-3; 8 middle bases align to TRBD1. As encoded in the germline V gene, CDR1 is SQVTM while CDR2 is ANQGSEA. Unmatched junction bases come to 4, with V trimmed by 4 bases and J by 4 bases. The CDR3 sequence holds 13 residues, the cysteine and phenylalanine included. Only CDR3 DNA remains: 39 bases, in frame from the first base.